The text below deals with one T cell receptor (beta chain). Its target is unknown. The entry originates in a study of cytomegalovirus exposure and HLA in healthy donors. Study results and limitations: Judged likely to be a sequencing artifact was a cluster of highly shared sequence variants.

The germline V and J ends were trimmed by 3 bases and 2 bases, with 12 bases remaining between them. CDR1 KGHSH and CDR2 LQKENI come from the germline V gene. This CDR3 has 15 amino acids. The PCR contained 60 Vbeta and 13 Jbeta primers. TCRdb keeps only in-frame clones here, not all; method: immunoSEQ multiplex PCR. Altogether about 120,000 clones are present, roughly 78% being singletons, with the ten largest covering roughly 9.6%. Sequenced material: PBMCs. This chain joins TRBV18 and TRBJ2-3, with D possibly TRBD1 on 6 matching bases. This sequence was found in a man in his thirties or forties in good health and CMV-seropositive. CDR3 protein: CASSPKGQATDTQYF. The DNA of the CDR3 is TGTGCCAGCTCACCTAAGGGACAAGCCACAGATACGCAGTATTTT.